Each of the 10 T cell receptor beta chains below was sequenced from the same sample in a study of T cell changes during pregnancy in multiple sclerosis. Sequencing used immunoSEQ multiplex PCR; TCRdb keeps in-frame clones, though not all of them. The sample yields 25,000 to 35,000 clones, roughly nine tenths seen once. Sequenced material: CD4+ T cells from peripheral blood mononuclear cells, taken in the second trimester of pregnancy. The receptors stem from a female donor in good health, enrolled as a control in a pregnancy study.

The V and J genes are TRBV5-4 and TRBJ2-1; 11 bases align to TRBD2. CDR3 length: 19 residues. V dropped 2 bases and J dropped 0; count of bases not matched to a gene: 10. Germline-derived CDR1 and CDR2 are SGHNT and YYREEE (reference sequence). The CDR3 spells CASSLGVLAGVSSYNEQFF. As DNA, the CDR3 is TGTGCCAGCAGCTTAGGCGTACTAGCGGGGGTAAGCTCCTACAATGAGCAGTTCTTC.

The rearrangement uses TRBV25-1 and TRBJ1-1; D not resolved. Trimming took 4 bases from V and 7 from J, leaving 13 bases between them. CDR1 is MGHDK, CDR2 SYGVNS, per germline. The length of the CDR3 is 13 residues. CDR3 amino acids: CASSASVEVEAFF. DNA for the CDR3: TGTGCCAGCAGTGCTTCGGTAGAAGTTGAAGCTTTCTTT.

This rearrangement joins TRBV29-1 to TRBJ1-2, with D possibly matching TRBD1 (5 bases). The CDR3 length is 11 residues. CDR1 SQVTM and CDR2 ANQGSEA come from the germline V gene. Between the trimmed V and J ends, which lost 7 bases and 6 bases, there was a span of 12 bases. The chain's CDR3 is CSDTRTHGYTF. Here the CDR3 DNA reads TGCAGCGATACACGGACACATGGCTACACCTTC.

The V call is TRBV7-2, the J call TRBJ2-3, with D perhaps TRBD2 (6 bases). Germline loops: CDR1 SGHTA, CDR2 FQGNSA. The CDR3 runs 15 residues. Trimming took off 4 bases at V and 2 bases at J, with 13 bases between the two ends. The CDR3 nucleotides are TGTGCCAGCAGCTGGAGGAGGGGACCCACAGATACGCAGTATTTT. This codes for CASSWRRGPTDTQYF.

The rearrangement links TRBV5-1 to TRBJ2-1, with 16 bases matching TRBD2. The length of the CDR3 is 17 residues. CDR1 and CDR2 (germline): SGHRS, YFSETQ. The ends lost 4 bases at V and 4 bases at J; junction bases unmatched: 5. The CDR3 DNA is TGCGCCAGCAGCACGGGACTAGCGGGAGGGCCATACAATGAGCAGTTCTTC. It translates to CASSTGLAGGPYNEQFF.

The V and J genes are TRBV27 and TRBJ2-1; no clear D gene. The CDR3 spans 16 residues. Between the trimmed V and J ends, which lost 2 bases and 10 bases, there was a span of 21 bases. CDR1 is MNHEY, CDR2 SMNVEV, per germline (reference sequence). CDR3 DNA: TGTGCCAGCAGTTTACGTGCGGTTCCAAATCCAAACGAGCAGTTCTTC. Translated, it gives CASSLRAVPNPNEQFF.

The genes are TRBV7-2 and TRBJ1-4, with 7 positions matching TRBD1. CDR3 length: 15 amino acids. The V and J ends lost 5 bases and 3 bases, in that order; junction bases with no gene match: 6. Per germline, CDR1 SGHTA and CDR2 FQGNSA. This CDR3 is CASSGKTGSNEKLFF. The CDR3 region has the DNA TGTGCCAGCAGCGGAAAGACAGGGTCTAATGAAAAACTGTTTTTT.

The gene calls are TRBV5-1 and TRBJ1-1; D is possibly TRBD1 (5 bases). V was shortened by 0 bases and J by 5 bases, with 11 bases between the two germline ends. CDR1 and CDR2 from the germline V gene are SGHRS and YFSETQ. The CDR3 has 14 residues. The CDR3 nucleotides read TGCGCCAGCAGCTTGGATTACAGACAGACTGAAGCTTTCTTT. It specifies CASSLDYRQTEAFF. Using reference TRBV5-1 and TRBJ1-1 for the parts outside the CDR3, the full variable domain is KAGVTQTPRYLIKTRGQQVTLSCSPISGHRSVSWYQQTPGQGLQFLFEYFSETQRNKGNFPGRFSGRQFSNSRSEMNVSTLELGDSALYLCASSLDYRQTEAFFGQGTRLTVV.

This sequence joins TRBV5-1 and TRBJ1-4; D ambiguous. V lost 0 bases to trimming and J lost 0 bases, with 6 bases between them. The CDR3 is made up of 15 amino acids. CDR1 SGHRS and CDR2 YFSETQ come from the germline V gene. The CDR3 bases are TGCGCCAGCAGCTTGGCTGGAGCAACTAATGAAAAACTGTTTTTT. Translation: CASSLAGATNEKLFF.

The gene calls are TRBV5-4 and TRBJ1-1; tentative D call: TRBD1 (6 bases). The CDR3 has 14 amino acids. Germline V gene data show CDR1 as SGHNT and CDR2 as YYREEE (reference sequence). The V end lost 4 bases, the J end lost 4 bases, and 14 bases lay between the germline ends. The CDR3 DNA reads as TGTGCCAGCAGCAAAGGACAGTTGGGCACTGAAGCTTTCTTT. It translates to CASSKGQLGTEAFF.